What follows are 10 T cell receptor beta chains derived from one specimen sequenced in a study of beta chain features in type 1 diabetes. Expressed TCRB transcripts were sequenced, since all the RNA that had been isolated was reverse transcribed. Generated by immunoSEQ multiplex PCR, the TCRdb table keeps only in-frame clones and is missing some. The table includes 250,000 to 300,000 clones, around 7.8% detected once. Sequenced material: central memory CD4+ T cells from blood. These TCRs come from a woman aged 18-30 years in good health.

The CDR3 loop is CASKRGVTEAFF. CDR3 DNA: TGTGCCAGCAAGCGAGGGGTCACTGAAGCTTTCTTT. This rearrangement joins TRBV7-9 to TRBJ1-1, with TRBD1 as a possible D gene (5 bases). V gave up 7 bases and J gave up 4 bases, with 10 bases separating them. The CDR3 loop spans 12 amino acids. Germline CDR1 SEHNR, CDR2 FQNEAQ (reference sequence).

This clone was picked up a small number of times. The rearrangement joins TRBV7-2 to TRBJ2-3; 9 bases agree with TRBD2. Trimming cost V 6 bases and J 3 bases; bases outside gene matches: 4. In germline, CDR1 is SGHTA, CDR2 FQGNSA. The CDR3 is made up of 14 amino acids. The DNA of the CDR3 is TGTGCCAGCAGGACCGCGGGAGGGACAGATACGCAGTATTTT. The encoded protein is CASRTAGGTDTQYF.

This clone was seen more than once but under ten times. A read error may be the cause here, since a much bigger clone is one base away. The rearrangement joins TRBV2 to TRBJ2-5; D is undetermined. V was shortened by 6 bases and J by 3 bases, with 5 bases between the two germline ends. Germline CDR1 and CDR2: SNHLY and FYNNEI. The CDR3 runs to 11 residues. The chain's CDR3 is CASSQKETQYF. In DNA, the CDR3 is TGTGCCAGCAGCCAGAAAGAGACCCAGTACTTC. Full variable domain (rest looked up from reference TRBV2 and TRBJ2-5): EPEVTQTPSHQVTQMGQEVILRCVPISNHLYFYWYRQILGQKVEFLVSFYNNEISEKSEIFDDQFSVERPDGSNFTLKIRSTKLEDSAMYFCASSQKETQYFGPGTRLLVL.

The chain links TRBV7-3 to TRBJ2-1, with 10 bases that match TRBD2. Unmatched junction bases numbered 11, after V lost 4 bases and J lost 8 bases. Germline V gives CDR1 SGHTA, CDR2 FQGTGA. The CDR3 extends over 16 amino acids. The CDR3, as DNA: TGTGCCAGCAGCTCCCTTAGCGGGAGGCCCGGCGATGAGCAGTTCTTC. This encodes CASSSLSGRPGDEQFF.

This clone has more than one count but fewer than ten. In DNA, the CDR3 is TGCGCCAGCAGCTTGGCGGCCCGCAATTTCGGGCAGTTCTTC. The encoded protein is CASSLAARNFGQFF. The V gene is TRBV5-1, the J gene TRBJ2-1; no firm D call. Germline lookup yields CDR1 SGHRS and CDR2 YFSETQ. Trimming took 0 bases from V and 12 from J, leaving 16 bases between them. There are 14 residues in the CDR3.

This clone has just a few counts. This chain connects TRBV7-2 to TRBJ2-7; TRBD2 matches at 8 bases. Trimming took 3 bases from V and 5 from J; bases not matched to a gene: 6. The germline gives CDR1 SGHTA, CDR2 FQGNSA. This CDR3 spans 14 amino acids. Here the CDR3 reads CASSFSSGSNEQYF. The CDR3 nucleotides are TGTGCCAGCAGCTTTAGCAGCGGGAGTAACGAGCAGTACTTC.

The CDR3 DNA is TGTGCCAGCAGCTCCCCCCCCTCAGATACGCAGTATTTT. This gives the protein CASSSPPSDTQYF. The chain uses TRBV7-2 and TRBJ2-3; no definite D call. The V end was cut by 4 bases, the J end by 4 bases, with 9 bases between. The CDR3 loop spans 13 amino acids. Per germline, CDR1 SGHTA and CDR2 FQGNSA.

CDR3 region: CASSLDTRGYTF. The CDR3 DNA sequence: TGTGCCAGCAGCTTAGACACTCGGGGCTACACCTTC. This chain joins TRBV11-3 and TRBJ1-2; no definite D call. Germline CDR1 is SGHNT and CDR2 is YENEEA. Trimming took off 0 bases at V and 8 bases at J, with 7 bases between the two ends. The CDR3 covers 12 residues. Using reference TRBV11-3 and TRBJ1-2 for the parts outside the CDR3, the full variable domain is EAGVVQSPRYKIIEKKQPVAFWCNPISGHNTLYWYLQNLGQGPELLIRYENEEAVDDSQLPKDRFSAERLKGVDSTLKIQPAELGDSAVYLCASSLDTRGYTFGSGTRLTVV.

The V and J genes are TRBV29-1 and TRBJ2-4; possibly TRBD1 for D (6 bases). V was trimmed by 3 bases and J by 5 bases, leaving 14 bases between them. This CDR3 comprises 14 residues. Germline CDR1 and CDR2: SQVTM and ANQGSEA. The CDR3 bases are TGCAGCGTTGAGCACCCCGGGACACAAAACATTCAGTACTTC. Its translation: CSVEHPGTQNIQYF.

Comment on this clone: Different DNA sequences within this sample yield the same CDR3. This chain links TRBV7-9 with TRBJ2-3, with 7 bases that match TRBD1. Germline loops: CDR1 SEHNR, CDR2 FQNEAQ (reference sequence). Trimming took 1 base from V and 1 from J; bases not matched to a gene: 2. CDR3 size: 15 residues. This CDR3 is CASSLVQGGTDTQYF. Written as DNA, the CDR3 is TGTGCCAGCAGCTTAGTTCAGGGGGGCACAGATACGCAGTATTTT.